A single sample gave rise to the 9 T cell receptor beta chains below, sequenced in a study of T cell responses to AZD1222 COVID-19 vaccine. The data were produced by immunoSEQ multiplex PCR, yet TCRdb's version contains in-frame clones alone and is incomplete. The sample consists of about 130,000 clones, more than 85% of them appearing once. This material consisted of peripheral blood, taken on day 0 of AZD1222 vaccination. Receptors originate from an adult in good health.

This chain uses TRBV18 with TRBJ1-2, with 9 bases matching TRBD1. V shed 3 bases and J 6 bases; nucleotides not matched to a gene: 5. Germline CDR1 and CDR2: KGHSH and LQKENI. The CDR3 totals 14 residues. The CDR3 region is CASSPRGQGNGYTF. The CDR3 nucleotides read TGTGCCAGCTCACCCCGGGGACAGGGAAATGGCTACACCTTC.

The chain couples TRBV11-2 to TRBJ1-2, with a tentative D call TRBD1 (5 bases). The CDR3 sequence is 15 residues long. Trimming shortened V by 1 base and J by 8 bases, and 17 bases separated the two germline ends. Germline CDR1 reads SGHAT; CDR2 reads FQNNGV. The CDR3 loop reads CASSLGVATEHGYTF. The CDR3 nucleotides are TGTGCCAGCAGCTTAGGGGTGGCGACAGAACACGGCTACACCTTC.

This chain uses TRBV4-1 with TRBJ2-3; D remains ambiguous. Germline-derived CDR1 and CDR2 are MGHRA and YSYEKL. CDR3 length: 16 amino acids. The V and J ends lost 1 base and 7 bases respectively, with 18 bases between them. The CDR3 reads CASSQVQGRPYHTQYF. The CDR3 bases are TGCGCCAGCAGCCAAGTGCAAGGTCGCCCGTACCATACGCAGTATTTT.

This chain joins TRBV4-2 and TRBJ1-2, with 8 bases identical to TRBD1. The V and J ends lost 4 bases and 4 bases, in that order; junction bases with no gene match: 5. Germline V gives CDR1 LGHNA, CDR2 YNFKEQ. The CDR3 is 14 amino acids. The CDR3, as DNA: TGTGCCAGCAGCCGGGGGACAGGAGTCTATGGCTACACCTTC. Amino acid sequence: CASSRGTGVYGYTF.

This chain joins TRBV12-5 and TRBJ2-1, with D unclear. Trimming shortened V by 2 bases and J by 4 bases, and 9 bases separated the two germline ends. Germline V gives CDR1 LGHNT, CDR2 FRNRAP. The CDR3 spans 14 residues. In nucleotides, the CDR3 is TGTGCTAGTGGTTTGCTCGGGTCTTACAATGAGCAGTTCTTC. The encoded protein is CASGLLGSYNEQFF.

The gene calls are TRBV27 and TRBJ1-1; D not certain. The germline V gene has CDR1 MNHEY and CDR2 SMNVEV (reference sequence). There are 14 residues in the CDR3. Trimming left V 2 bases short and J 0 bases short, with 7 bases between. CDR3 loop: CASSLTKVNTEAFF. The DNA of the CDR3 is TGTGCCAGCAGTTTAACGAAGGTGAACACTGAAGCTTTCTTT.

The chain recombines TRBV5-6 with TRBJ1-2; D might be TRBD1 (6 bases). V was cut by 6 bases and J by 7 bases, with 25 bases left in between. The CDR3 length is 16 residues. Per germline, CDR1 SGHDT and CDR2 YYEEEE. CDR3 DNA sequence: TGTGCCAGCACCCCAACTCCAGTGACAGGATATAGTGGCTACACCTTC. Its protein is CASTPTPVTGYSGYTF.

The gene calls are TRBV13 and TRBJ1-5; 10 bases line up with TRBD1. Unmatched junction bases numbered 1, after V lost 4 bases and J lost 4 bases. This CDR3 is 14 amino acids long. CDR1 and CDR2 (germline): PRHDT, FYEKMQ (reference sequence). DNA of the CDR3: TGTGCCAGCAGCTCGGGACAGGGGAATCAGCCCCAGCATTTT. Translation gives CASSSGQGNQPQHF.

The chain recombines TRBV4-1 with TRBJ2-1; 9 nucleotides agree with TRBD1. The length of the CDR3 is 16 residues. The germline gives CDR1 MGHRA, CDR2 YSYEKL. After removal of 8 bases from V and 5 bases from J, the junction contained 13 bases not matched to a gene. Here the CDR3 reads CASRQLDRGSNNEQFF. Here the CDR3 DNA reads TGCGCCAGCCGTCAACTGGACAGGGGATCTAACAATGAGCAGTTCTTC.